This T cell receptor (beta chain) was sequenced in a study of blood T cells in healthy people across ages (dated by TCRdb to 2015 to 2017). With respect to the entire study: In model experiments, template switching captured about one uniquely barcoded TCR beta cDNA molecule for every two T cells. The study measured age-related changes in TCR beta repertoire diversity using deep sequencing normalized with unique cDNA molecular identifiers. Four age groups were formed from the donors: young (average approximately 15 years), middle-aged (around 41), aged (roughly 59) and long-lived (approximately 80). To avoid experimental bias, donors of different ages were randomly spread across the sequencing lanes. For two donors (one aged 18 to 30 and one aged 80 or older), the study analyzed two additional independent replicas of 1 million unique cDNA reads from the same blood draw.

V is reduced by 2 bases and J by 0 bases, leaving a spacing of 9 bases between them. Based on the germline V gene (reference sequence), the CDR1 and CDR2 sequences are LNHDA and SQIVND. From its cysteine to its phenylalanine, the CDR3 spans 15 amino acids. The retained sequence is limited to the CDR3, 45 bases, with the frame set at the first base. Systemically healthy Caucasian individuals from Russia, 35 to 50 in total and aged about 6 to 95 years, were included as donors. Each donor gave 8 to 10 milliliters of peripheral blood, drawn into EDTA-treated Vacutainer tubes. Ficoll-Paque density-gradient centrifugation was used to isolate PBMCs, with at least 7 million per sample. Trizol reagent was used to extract total RNA from PBMCs, with at least 6 micrograms per sample. For every donor, flow cytometry on a PBMC aliquot measured the percentage of naive CD45RAhigh/CD27high T cells. Concerning this clonotype: Its target antigen remains unknown. Base-call qualities are not available, and no considerably larger clone is one nucleotide away.

The paper's findings and limits, for the study overall: Compared with the aged group, more naive CD4+ T cells, fewer expanded clones and increased TCR diversity were shown by the long-lived group, suggesting age selection. Since profiling was done on bulk unsorted PBMCs, naive and antigen-experienced compartments could not be conclusively compared. The percentage of naive T cells measured by flow cytometry correlated strongly with observed TCR beta diversity. Donor CMV infection status was unknown, potentially confounding age-related changes in expanded clonotypes. Estimates of total diversity based on one million sequenced T cells were considered lower bounds and underestimates. Observed TCR beta diversity per million T cells fell roughly linearly with age, and a significant reduction was already apparent by age approximately 40.

Libraries came from 5' RACE. TCRdb shows the sequencer as Illumina HiSeq 2500. A second roughly 6 to 11 cycle PCR used a sample-barcoded 5' primer and a J-beta primer mix. A unique molecular identifier was introduced onto each TCR beta cDNA molecule by a template-switch 5' adaptor carrying 12 random nucleotides. Each sample yielded at least 3 million CDR3-containing paired-end reads. First-strand cDNA was synthesized from all RNA with the Mint cDNA synthesis kit, primed by a TRBC-specific oligonucleotide. All cDNA was treated with uracil-DNA glycosylase and then went through a first 18-cycle PCR with the universal primers M1SS and BC2_uni_R. Turning to the authors' computational methods: For normalization, 1 million high-quality reads were randomly selected from each sample, with every read carrying a distinct molecular identifier. Instead of being binned into consensus sequences, reads that shared molecular identifiers were thrown out. MiTCR, run with a Q25 quality threshold and the strictest error-elimination algorithm, handled CDR3 identification, clonotype clustering and error correction. A nonparametric unseen species model with Euler transformation was used to estimate a lower bound on total TCR beta diversity. The public reads were reanalyzed by TCRdb: fastp trimming at Q25, MiXCR alignment, in-frame beta chains only. Every distinct CDR3 protein forms one entry, paired with its most common genes and DNA. Clone size and V and J calls follow TCRdb, not the original study. The sample contains about 1 million distinct CDR3 sequences, roughly 45% of them found a single time. The ten largest make up approximately 17% of the sample.

Sequenced: blood. The rearrangement combines TRBV19 with TRBJ2-3; the D gene assignment is ambiguous. This TCR was recovered from an older woman in good health. The sequenced DNA is TGTGCCAGTAGTATACAAGGTCAAAGCACAGATACGCAGTATTTT. Its coded protein is CASSIQGQSTDTQYF.